A single sample is the source of the 32 T cell receptor beta chains below, sequenced in a study of regulatory T cells in long-lasting Graves disease. Described time point: newly diagnosed GD, antithyroid drugs for less than 3 months. Preparation of the TCR library used RNA extracted from PBMCs. Arm-PCR of CDR3 regions with iRepertoire HTBI primers generated TCR beta libraries. From the multiplex PCR reads, TCRdb called clonotypes with MiXCR, one entry per CDR3 protein. The repertoire holds about 220,000 distinct CDR3 sequences, roughly 19% seen once, with 10% to 15% in the top ten. Another study also made use of these data, one on T cells in Graves' hyperthyroidism and ophthalmopathy.

The specimen was peripheral blood mononuclear cells (PBMCs), collected at new diagnosis, from a patient treated with antithyroid drugs. The receptor source for this set is a woman in her twenties or thirties with Graves disease.

CDR3 region: CSATNPGTGASSYNSPLHF. The CDR3 nucleotides read TGCAGTGCTACTAACCCCGGGACAGGCGCCAGCTCCTATAATTCACCCCTCCACTTT. This chain uses TRBV20-1 with TRBJ1-6; 8 nucleotides line up with TRBD1. The CDR3 contains 19 residues. V was clipped by 4 bases and J by 0 bases; unmatched bases: 14. Germline V gene sequence: CDR1 DFQATT, CDR2 SNEGSKA (reference sequence).

As to this clonotype: The conserved phenylalanine or tryptophan normally closing the CDR3 is absent here, so this likely arose from a read error. The DNA is omitted, as the CDR3 cannot be located on it reliably, and the CDR3 follows TCRdb's listing. The genes are TRBV11-2 and TRBJ2-5; the table's D call, TRBD1, has no DNA check behind it. The CDR3 contains 15 residues when both ends are counted. Germline CDR1 SGHAT, CDR2 FQNNGV. The CDR3 loop is CASSLARGPLNEQCL.

This clonotype was counted between two and nine times. V is TRBV20-1 and J is TRBJ2-7; 7 nucleotides match TRBD1. The J segment lost 1 base and the V segment lost 5 bases, leaving 5 bases of the junction unmatched. CDR1 is DFQATT and CDR2 is SNEGSKA in the germline V gene (reference sequence). The CDR3 is 13 amino acids. CDR3 amino acids: CSARTGLSYEQYF. The CDR3 DNA follows: TGCAGTGCTCGGACAGGTCTATCCTACGAGCAGTACTTC.

This clonotype was observed many times. The rearrangement uses TRBV29-1 and TRBJ2-3; tentatively, D is TRBD1 or TRBD2 (5 bases each). CDR1 and CDR2 from the germline V gene are SQVTM and ANQGSEA. Deletions cut 7 bases from V and 6 bases from J, with 17 bases between. This CDR3 comprises 13 residues. CDR3 sequence (DNA): TGCAGCGCACGAGGGGTGGTCCCTGATACGCAGTATTTT. Protein sequence: CSARGVVPDTQYF.

This clonotype was seen more than once but under ten times. The chain joins TRBV7-2 to TRBJ2-7, with D possibly TRBD1 on 6 matching bases. The ends were cut back, 1 base at V and 3 bases at J, with 10 bases in the middle. Germline V gives CDR1 SGHTA, CDR2 FQGNSA. The CDR3 is 14 amino acids. The CDR3 DNA sequence: TGTGCCAGCAGCTTAGATCAGGGGCACTACGAGCAGTACTTC. This translates into CASSLDQGHYEQYF.

V usage is TRBV30 and J usage is TRBJ1-2; weak D call: TRBD1 (5 bases). The CDR3 runs 12 residues. CDR1 and CDR2 (germline): GTSNPN, SVGIG (reference sequence). V lost 0 bases to trimming and J lost 8 bases, with 10 bases between them. The CDR3 DNA reads TGTGCCTGGAGTGTACCAGGGTGGGGCTACACCTTC. It translates to CAWSVPGWGYTF.

In this sample, this clonotype turned up many times. CDR3 sequence: CASSLDQGIRVIFF. The CDR3 DNA follows: TGCGCCAGCAGCTTGGACCAGGGGATCCGGGTTATTTTCTTT. The chain links TRBV5-1 to TRBJ1-1; D might be TRBD1 (6 bases). CDR1 and CDR2 (germline): SGHRS, YFSETQ. V was cut by 0 bases and J by 13 bases, with 19 bases left in between. The CDR3 is 14 residues long.

In this sample, this clonotype turned up a few times. The chain combines TRBV6-1 with TRBJ2-3, with 9 bases that match TRBD2. V was clipped by 1 base and J by 6 bases; unmatched bases: 2. CDR3 length: 14 amino acids. Germline V gives CDR1 MNHNS, CDR2 SASEGT. The CDR3 is CASSEGGLADTQYF. The DNA for the CDR3 is TGTGCCAGCAGTGAAGGAGGACTAGCGGATACGCAGTATTTT.

Turning to this clonotype: It may be a read error: a sequence one base away is much more abundant. The gene calls are TRBV5-5 and TRBJ1-2; the match to TRBD1 covers 11 bases. Germline V CDR1 and CDR2: SGHKS, YYEKEE (reference sequence). The CDR3 sequence is 16 residues long. In DNA, the CDR3 is TGTGCCGGCAGCTTGACCGGGACAGGGGGAAACTATGGCTACACCTTC. Encoded protein: CAGSLTGTGGNYGYTF.

To note about this clonotype: This may come from a read error, since a much larger clone is one base off. The chain joins TRBV6-1 to TRBJ2-3; D possibly corresponds to TRBD2 (5 bases). The ends were cut back, 2 bases at V and 2 bases at J, with 14 bases in the middle. The CDR3 is made up of 16 amino acids. The V gene's germline CDR1 is MNHNS and CDR2 SASEGT. The CDR3 loop is CASSEQAEGLTDTQYF. Here the CDR3 DNA reads TGTGCCAGCAGTGAACAAGCGGAAGGCCTCACAGATACGCAGTATTTT.

This clonotype was seen ten or more times. V and J are TRBV9 and TRBJ2-3; TRBD1 matches at 9 bases. This CDR3 has 15 residues. CDR1 and CDR2 (germline): SGDLS, YYNGEE. Trimming at V came to 0 bases and at J to 4 bases, leaving 3 bases not matched to a gene. The CDR3 DNA reads as TGTGCCAGCAGCGTAGGTGACAGGGGGGCAGATACGCAGTATTTT. This codes for CASSVGDRGADTQYF.

This clonotype was recorded many times. The rearrangement joins TRBV20-1 to TRBJ1-4, with 7 bases fitting TRBD1. CDR3 length: 14 residues. V lost 5 bases, J lost 10 bases, and 13 bases stayed unmatched. The germline V gene has CDR1 DFQATT and CDR2 SNEGSKA (reference sequence). CDR3 in DNA: TGCAGTGCTCCCACCTTCGCAACAGGGGCAAAACTGTTTTTT. Its protein is CSAPTFATGAKLFF.

This clonotype was seen a few times. The chain has TRBV6-2 or TRBV6-3 and TRBJ2-3, with 7 nucleotides matching TRBD1. Germline V gene lookup returns CDR1 MNHEY and CDR2 SVGEGT. J lost 4 bases, V lost 6 bases, and 4 bases had no gene match. The CDR3 contains 13 residues. This chain's CDR3 is CASSRDRADTQYF. Here the CDR3 DNA reads TGTGCCAGCAGCAGAGACAGGGCAGATACGCAGTATTTT.

This clonotype was observed many times. The V gene is TRBV2, the J gene TRBJ2-5; D perhaps matches TRBD1 (6 bases). The CDR3 totals 14 residues. CDR1 SNHLY and CDR2 FYNNEI come from the germline V gene. V lost 6 bases and J 3 bases, leaving 14 bases between the germline ends. CDR3 in amino acids: CASRDSQFKETQYF. CDR3 nucleotides: TGTGCCAGCAGGGACAGCCAGTTTAAAGAGACCCAGTACTTC.

This clonotype appeared many times. The J gene is TRBJ1-5, the V gene TRBV28, with D possibly being TRBD1 (5 bases). Trimming left V 3 bases short and J 1 base short, with 10 bases between. The CDR3 contains 15 residues. The V gene's germline CDR1 is MDHEN and CDR2 SYDVKM. The CDR3 protein is CASSFAGRSNQPQHF. The CDR3 DNA is TGTGCCAGCAGTTTCGCAGGGAGGAGCAATCAGCCCCAGCATTTT.

The chain recombines TRBV28 with TRBJ2-2; D possibly corresponds to TRBD2 (6 bases). Between the trimmed V and J ends, which lost 4 bases and 2 bases, there was a span of 11 bases. The CDR3 spans 15 residues. Germline values: CDR1 MDHEN, CDR2 SYDVKM. This chain's CDR3 is CASSWWGVNTGELFF. The CDR3 DNA reads TGTGCCAGCAGTTGGTGGGGGGTAAACACCGGGGAGCTGTTTTTT.

This clonotype was counted at least ten times. This chain connects TRBV6-2 or TRBV6-3 to TRBJ1-5, with 8 bases lining up with TRBD1. Germline CDR1 is MNHEY and CDR2 is SVGEGT. Trimming took 5 bases from V and 6 from J; bases not matched to a gene: 9. The CDR3 loop spans 15 amino acids. In DNA, the CDR3 is TGTGCCAGCAGTCCCCGGGACAGGCCACGTCAGCCCCAGCATTTT. Amino acid sequence: CASSPRDRPRQPQHF.

This clonotype has ten or more counts. The J gene is TRBJ1-2, the V gene TRBV2; no definite D call. This CDR3 contains 14 residues. V was trimmed by 7 bases and J by 0 bases, leaving 12 bases between them. Germline CDR1 is SNHLY and CDR2 is FYNNEI. The CDR3 nucleotides are TGTGCCAGCAAAAGACTGATCTCTAACTATGGCTACACCTTC. It encodes CASKRLISNYGYTF.

This clonotype was counted many times. Written as DNA, the CDR3 is TGTGCCAGCAGGCCCGGGGCCACTGAAGCTTTCTTT. Translated: CASRPGATEAFF. The chain couples TRBV7-9 to TRBJ1-1, with D maybe TRBD1 (5 bases). The CDR3 is 12 residues long. From germline, CDR1 is SEHNR and CDR2 FQNEAQ (reference sequence). Trimming pared 6 bases from V and 4 bases from J, leaving 9 bases between.

This clonotype was seen ten or more times. The chain carries TRBV7-9 and TRBJ2-3, with D perhaps matching TRBD2 (6 bases). The DNA end is a closer match to TRBJ2-7, so the J assignment may be wrong. The germline V gene encodes CDR1 SEHNR and CDR2 FQNEAQ (reference sequence). The CDR3 has 14 amino acids. CDR3 bases: TGTGCCAGCAGCCCCACCGGGGCGGGGTACGAGCAGTACTTC. This translates into CASSPTGAGYEQYF.

This sequence joins TRBV27 and TRBJ2-1; 11 nucleotides match TRBD2. CDR3 length equals 15 residues. With V trimmed by 4 bases and J by 6 bases, 5 bases remained unmatched. Germline CDR1 and CDR2: MNHEY and SMNVEV (reference sequence). CDR3 sequence: CASSYIAGGINEQFF. CDR3 DNA: TGTGCCAGCAGTTATATAGCGGGAGGGATCAATGAGCAGTTCTTC.

Note on this clonotype: A much larger clone is a single base away; this may be a read error. This chain joins TRBV6-5 and TRBJ1-1; TRBD1 might be the D (5 bases). CDR3 length equals 13 residues. Looked up from germline, CDR1 is MNHEY and CDR2 is SVGAGI. CDR3 loop: CAGSYERGGEAFF. The CDR3 nucleotides are TGTGCCGGCAGTTACGAGCGCGGGGGTGAAGCTTTCTTT.

This clonotype was detected ten times or more. The chain couples TRBV24-1 to TRBJ1-5; no firm D call. This CDR3 is 12 amino acids long. V shed 1 base and J shed 4 bases, with 1 base lying between them. Germline CDR1 reads KGHDR; CDR2 reads SFDVKD. CDR3 nucleotide sequence: TGTGCCACCAGTGATTTAAATCAGCCCCAGCATTTT. It codes for CATSDLNQPQHF.

This clonotype was recorded at least ten times. The V call is TRBV27, the J call TRBJ1-1, with a weak D call TRBD1 (6 bases). The V end was cut by 0 bases, the J end by 4 bases, with 12 bases between. Germline CDR1 and CDR2: MNHEY and SMNVEV (reference sequence). The CDR3 consists of 15 residues. In nucleotides, the CDR3 is TGTGCCAGCAGTTTATCAAGCTTGGGGGCCACTGAAGCTTTCTTT. Amino acids: CASSLSSLGATEAFF.

The V call is TRBV7-8, the J call TRBJ2-7; 8 positions match TRBD2. The CDR3 contains 14 residues. The V gene's germline CDR1 is SGHVS and CDR2 FQNEAQ. V shed 4 bases and J 2 bases; nucleotides not matched to a gene: 4. The CDR3 nucleotides are TGTGCCAGCAGCTCCCGGACTAGCCCCTACGAGCAGTACTTC. It yields the protein CASSSRTSPYEQYF.

This clonotype showed up many times. The chain couples TRBV6-1 to TRBJ1-1; D uncertain. This CDR3 spans 13 amino acids. Germline V lookup: CDR1 MNHNS, CDR2 SASEGT. V dropped 0 bases and J dropped 3 bases, with 5 bases sitting between them. CDR3 sequence: CASSEAWDTEAFF. The CDR3 DNA follows: TGTGCCAGCAGTGAAGCATGGGACACTGAAGCTTTCTTT.

There are many counts of this clonotype. CDR3 sequence (DNA): TGTGCCAGTAGTATGGAGACAATTGAAGCTTTCTTT. This translates into CASSMETIEAFF. The V call is TRBV19, the J call TRBJ1-1; the D is unclear. Germline V gene lookup returns CDR1 LNHDA and CDR2 SQIVND (reference sequence). V lost 3 bases, J lost 7 bases, and 9 bases lay in between. The CDR3 extends over 12 amino acids. The full variable domain, its missing parts supplied by reference TRBV19 and TRBJ1-1, is DGGITQSPKYLFRKEGQNVTLSCEQNLNHDAMYWYRQDPGQGLRLIYYSQIVNDFQKGDIAEGYSVSREKKESFPLTVTSAQKNPTAFYLCASSMETIEAFFGQGTRLTVV.

This clonotype was observed at least ten times. The CDR3 DNA follows: TGTGCCAGCAGTCTGACAGCCCTATATGGCTACACCTTC. Translating gives CASSLTALYGYTF. V is TRBV27 and J is TRBJ1-2, with a possible D match to TRBD1 (5 bases). The CDR3 runs 13 residues. V was shortened by 5 bases and J by 5 bases, with 12 bases between the two germline ends. Germline CDR1 and CDR2: MNHEY and SMNVEV (reference sequence).

This clonotype was counted at least ten times. This chain uses TRBV14 with TRBJ2-1; TRBD2 agrees at 8 bases. The CDR3 extends over 18 amino acids. Germline V CDR1 and CDR2: SGHDN, FVKESK. Trimming removed 4 bases from V and 7 bases from J; junction bases left unmatched: 18. The CDR3 nucleotides are TGTGCCAGCAGCCCTGGAAACTCGGCGGGGGGCAGGAGGAATGAGCAGTTCTTC. It is translated as CASSPGNSAGGRRNEQFF.

This rearrangement joins TRBV14 to TRBJ2-1; D is unclear. The length of the CDR3 is 13 residues. The germline CDR1 and CDR2 sequences are SGHDN and FVKESK. Trimming shortened V by 0 bases and J by 11 bases, and 11 bases separated the two germline ends. CDR3 DNA: TGTGCCAGCAGCCAAGACTTACAGCTTAAGCAGTTCTTC. Amino acids: CASSQDLQLKQFF. The variable domain in full, completed from reference TRBV14 and TRBJ2-1, reads EAGVTQFPSHSVIEKGQTVTLRCDPISGHDNLYWYRRVMGKEIKFLLHFVKESKQDESGMPNNRFLAERTGGTYSTLKVQPAELEDSGVYFCASSQDLQLKQFFGPGTRLTVL.

A few counts support this clonotype. V and J are TRBV4-2 and TRBJ2-3; weak D call: TRBD2 (5 bases). The CDR3 has 17 amino acids. V gave up 0 bases and J gave up 2 bases, with 15 bases separating them. Per the germline V gene, CDR1 is LGHNA and CDR2 is YNFKEQ. CDR3 loop: CASSQDRLEGSTDTQYF. The CDR3 DNA reads TGTGCCAGCAGCCAAGATCGGCTAGAGGGTTCCACAGATACGCAGTATTTT.

In its sample, this clonotype was seen many times. CDR3 region: CASSLGATGSRTDTQYF. The DNA for the CDR3 is TGTGCCAGCAGCTTAGGAGCGACAGGGAGTCGCACAGATACGCAGTATTTT. The rearrangement links TRBV7-9 to TRBJ2-3, with 7 bases fitting TRBD1. V was pared by 1 base and J by 1 base, with 8 bases of the junction left unmatched. The germline CDR1 and CDR2 sequences are SEHNR and FQNEAQ (reference sequence). The CDR3 spans 17 residues.